Below, 6 T cell receptor beta chains from the same sample are listed, as sequenced in a study of CD8+CD57+ T cells in acquired aplastic anemia. Patients sequenced had flow cytometry evidence of CD8+CD57+ cell expansion. Researchers used genomic DNA as the template to profile TCR beta VDJ and CDR3. MiXCR, applied by TCRdb to the reads, yields one record per CDR3 protein. The top ten clones hold around 1% of a sample with 150,000 to 200,000 distinct CDR3 sequences, roughly 43% of them seen once. Sequencing was carried out using sorted CD4+, CD8+, or CD8+CD57+ T cells (not recorded which) from PBMCs. The receptor source for this set is a human donor with aplastic anemia.

The chain recombines TRBV5-4 with TRBJ2-7; D remains ambiguous. Germline V lookup: CDR1 SGHNT, CDR2 YYREEE (reference sequence). Between the trimmed V and J ends, which lost 2 bases and 3 bases, there was a span of 12 bases. CDR3 length: 14 residues. In nucleotides, the CDR3 is TGTGCCAGCAGCTTCGGGCCCTCCCTCTACGAGCAGTACTTC. Its protein product is CASSFGPSLYEQYF.

CDR3 nucleotide sequence: TGCGCCAGCAGAAAAGGCCAAGAGACCCAGTACTTC. It is translated as CASRKGQETQYF. The genes are TRBV5-1 and TRBJ2-5; the D is unclear. Germline V gene lookup returns CDR1 SGHRS and CDR2 YFSETQ. V lost 5 bases and J lost 1, with 6 bases in between. The CDR3 runs 12 residues.

This clonotype was seen repeatedly, ten times or more. The gene calls are TRBV18 and TRBJ2-7; D remains ambiguous. In germline, CDR1 is KGHSH, CDR2 LQKENI. V shed 3 bases and J shed 2 bases, with 8 bases lying between them. The CDR3 spans 13 residues. CDR3 loop: CASSPGSPYEQYF. Here the CDR3 DNA reads TGTGCCAGCTCACCGGGATCCCCCTACGAGCAGTACTTC.

There are a few counts of this clonotype. This chain connects TRBV2 to TRBJ2-5; D is undetermined. Germline V lookup: CDR1 SNHLY, CDR2 FYNNEI. This CDR3 comprises 12 residues. V was pared by 1 base and J by 6 bases, with 6 bases between. The CDR3 nucleotides read TGTGCCAGCAGTGAAGGGGTGAAGACCCAGTACTTC. The encoded protein is CASSEGVKTQYF.

This clonotype was recorded once. The V and J genes are TRBV11-1 and TRBJ1-1; TRBD1 might be the D (6 bases). The CDR3 sequence is 16 residues long. Trimming took off 4 bases at V and 4 bases at J, with 19 bases between the two ends. The V gene's germline CDR1 is SGHAT and CDR2 FQDESV (reference sequence). This chain's CDR3 is CASSSPGRGQITEAFF. The DNA of the CDR3 is TGTGCCAGCAGCTCACCCGGCCGGGGGCAGATCACTGAAGCTTTCTTT.

This sequence joins TRBV20-1 and TRBJ2-3; TRBD2 aligns across 9 bases. The CDR3 covers 13 residues. Trimming cost V 4 bases and J 1 base; bases outside gene matches: 0. Germline CDR1 is DFQATT and CDR2 is SNEGSKA (reference sequence). The CDR3 sequence: CSATSGGTDTQYF. CDR3 sequence (DNA): TGCAGTGCTACTAGCGGGGGCACAGATACGCAGTATTTT.